The clone carrying this T cell receptor beta chain was found many times. The sample originates from a study of blood T cells in healthy people across ages. Germline-derived CDR1 and CDR2 are SGHRS and YFSETQ. The length of the CDR3 is 17 residues. Losses at the gene ends were 1 base for V and 0 bases for J; bases not matched to a gene: 3. Investigators took roughly 10 milliliters of peripheral blood from every donor. It was with a sample-barcoded 5' primer and a J-beta primer mix that a second PCR of roughly 6 to 12 cycles was run. TCRdb re-derived calls from the 5' RACE reads in MiXCR, one entry per CDR3 protein. The repertoire includes approximately 800,000 distinct CDR3 sequences, more than 35% of them detected once, and 15% to 20% sits in the top ten.

The V gene is TRBV5-1, the J gene TRBJ2-2; 10 bases map to TRBD1. This TCR derives from an elderly man in good health. The sequenced material came from blood. The CDR3 coding sequence is TGCGCCAGCAGCTTGCAGGACAGGGGGGCGAACACCGGGGAGCTGTTTTTT. It is translated as CASSLQDRGANTGELFF.